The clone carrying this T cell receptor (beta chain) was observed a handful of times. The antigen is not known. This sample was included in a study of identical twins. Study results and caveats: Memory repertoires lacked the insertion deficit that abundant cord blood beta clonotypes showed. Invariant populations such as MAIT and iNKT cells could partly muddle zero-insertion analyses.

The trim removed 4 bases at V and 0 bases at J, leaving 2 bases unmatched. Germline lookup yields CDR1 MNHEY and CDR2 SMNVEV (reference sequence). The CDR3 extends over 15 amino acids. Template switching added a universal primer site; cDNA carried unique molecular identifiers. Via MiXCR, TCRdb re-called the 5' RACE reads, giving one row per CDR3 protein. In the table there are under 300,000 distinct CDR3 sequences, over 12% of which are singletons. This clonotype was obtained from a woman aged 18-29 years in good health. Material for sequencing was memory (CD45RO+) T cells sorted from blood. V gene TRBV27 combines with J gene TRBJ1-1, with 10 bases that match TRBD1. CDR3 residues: CASSSGQGMNTEAFF. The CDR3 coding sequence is TGTGCCAGCAGTTCGGGACAGGGGATGAACACTGAAGCTTTCTTT.